This entry describes one TCR beta chain. Participant-reported clinical history was the basis for cohort assignment. The data belong to a study of blood T cell repertoires in COVID-19. Sequenced by immunoSEQ multiplex PCR; TCRdb stores in-frame clones only, minus some. The table records around 290,000 clones, about nine tenths of them present only once. Material for sequencing was PBMCs or T cells enriched from blood (not recorded which). The TCR comes from a woman aged 25 to 45 who had recovered from COVID-19.

CDR3 in DNA: TGCGCCAGCAGTGGACGGGAGTTCCTCTCTGGGGCCAACGTCCTGACTTTC. This codes for CASSGREFLSGANVLTF. The rearrangement joins TRBV10-1 to TRBJ2-6, with D possibly being TRBD2 (6 bases). The CDR3 has 17 amino acids. CDR1 WNHNN and CDR2 SYGVQD come from the germline V gene (reference sequence). With 4 bases removed from V and 0 bases from J, the gap between germline ends came to 13 bases.